These 14 T cell receptor beta chains were sequenced from one sample in a study of cytomegalovirus exposure and HLA in healthy donors. It was with 60 Vbeta and 13 Jbeta primers that the PCR ran. The assay was immunoSEQ multiplex PCR, and TCRdb's table has in-frame clones only and misses some. This repertoire shows under 150,000 clones, 82% found once; its top ten account for over 2.5%. The specimen was PBMCs. The origin of the receptors is a male donor in good health and CMV-seronegative.

In DNA form, the CDR3 reads TGCGCCAGCAGTGTGACTAGCGGGACCTACGAGCAGTACTTC. Its translation: CASSVTSGTYEQYF. This chain uses TRBV10-2 with TRBJ2-7; 11 nucleotides align to TRBD2. The CDR3 sequence is 14 residues long. Trimming at V came to 4 bases and at J to 2 bases, leaving 1 base not matched to a gene. Germline-derived CDR1 and CDR2 are WSHSY and SAAADI.

The chain combines TRBV7-3 with TRBJ2-1; D may be TRBD2 (6 bases). The CDR3 is 14 residues long. Germline CDR1 and CDR2: SGHTA and FQGTGA. V dropped 5 bases and J dropped 4 bases, with 12 bases sitting between them. In nucleotides, the CDR3 is TGTGCCAGCAGCCTGGGACTGGAGTACAATGAGCAGTTCTTC. As protein: CASSLGLEYNEQFF.

J is TRBJ2-1 and V is TRBV19; D is uncertain. Germline assignment: CDR1 LNHDA and CDR2 SQIVND (reference sequence). This CDR3 is built from 16 residues. V was pared by 7 bases and J by 0 bases, with 16 bases between. The CDR3 DNA sequence: TGTGCCAGTACCTCCTCTGGCGGTAACTCCTACAATGAGCAGTTCTTC. Its protein product is CASTSSGGNSYNEQFF.

The chain uses TRBV7-2 and TRBJ1-1; no reliable D call. Trimming stripped 10 bases from V and 1 base from J, with 16 bases between. The CDR3 is 14 amino acids. From germline, CDR1 is SGHTA and CDR2 FQGNSA. CDR3 sequence: CATLANRGNTEAFF. As DNA, the CDR3 is TGTGCCACCTTGGCGAATCGGGGGAACACTGAAGCTTTCTTT.

This chain connects TRBV7-2 to TRBJ2-3; 11 positions match TRBD2. The germline V gene encodes CDR1 SGHTA and CDR2 FQGNSA. The CDR3 consists of 16 residues. After removal of 1 base from V and 2 bases from J, the junction contained 2 bases not matched to a gene. The CDR3 reads CASSLGLAGSTDTQYF. In nucleotides, the CDR3 is TGTGCCAGCAGCTTAGGACTAGCGGGGTCCACAGATACGCAGTATTTT.

This chain links TRBV7-2 with TRBJ2-5; D might be TRBD1 (6 bases). V was shortened by 7 bases and J by 4 bases, with 13 bases between the two germline ends. This CDR3 is 13 amino acids long. CDR1 SGHTA and CDR2 FQGNSA come from the germline V gene. The CDR3 region is CASIRGLGETQYF. CDR3 in DNA: TGTGCCAGCATCAGGGGCTTGGGAGAGACCCAGTACTTC.

The gene calls are TRBV6-5 and TRBJ1-2; tentatively, D is TRBD1 (5 bases). Germline-derived CDR1 and CDR2 are MNHEY and SVGAGI. V was cut by 4 bases and J by 8 bases, with 11 bases left in between. This CDR3 region has 12 residues. Written as DNA, the CDR3 is TGTGCCAGCAGTTTTCCAGGGAGGGGCTACACCTTC. This translates into CASSFPGRGYTF.

The chain uses TRBV7-9 and TRBJ2-7; no firm D call. Germline V gives CDR1 SEHNR, CDR2 FQNEAQ (reference sequence). The CDR3 runs to 15 residues. Trimming took off 6 bases at V and 2 bases at J, with 17 bases between the two ends. The CDR3 is CASSSTSSGAYEQYF. The DNA of the CDR3 is TGTGCCAGCAGTTCCACCTCCTCAGGCGCCTACGAGCAGTACTTC.

With respect to this clone: Other nucleotide sequences from this sample produce the same CDR3. The rearrangement links TRBV5-1 to TRBJ2-7, with D perhaps TRBD1 (6 bases). The CDR3 runs 13 residues. Trimming stripped 0 bases from V and 4 bases from J, with 8 bases between. In germline, CDR1 is SGHRS, CDR2 YFSETQ. The CDR3: CASSLGGTYEQYF. CDR3 DNA sequence: TGCGCCAGCAGCTTGGGTGGGACATACGAGCAGTACTTC.

This clone has only a few counts. This chain uses TRBV4-2 with TRBJ2-2; 7 positions agree with TRBD2. Germline V lookup: CDR1 LGHNA, CDR2 YNFKEQ. This CDR3 spans 16 amino acids. Losses at the gene ends were 0 bases for V and 5 bases for J; bases not matched to a gene: 6. CDR3 coding DNA: TGTGCCAGCAGCCAAGAGAGGGCAGCGGGAACCGGGGAGCTGTTTTTT. Translation gives CASSQERAAGTGELFF.

This clone came up a few times. V is TRBV27 and J is TRBJ2-7; weak D call: TRBD1 (5 bases). The germline CDR1 and CDR2 sequences are MNHEY and SMNVEV (reference sequence). V was trimmed by 5 bases and J by 1 base, leaving 15 bases between them. There are 15 residues in the CDR3. The CDR3, as DNA: TGTGCCAGCAGTCTCTCGACAGCCACGTCCTACGAGCAGTACTTC. Translating gives CASSLSTATSYEQYF.

This clone was seen once. The chain is built from TRBV11-2 and TRBJ2-7; no definite D call. CDR3 length: 13 amino acids. Germline CDR1 SGHAT, CDR2 FQNNGV. Between the trimmed V and J ends, which lost 1 base and 6 bases, there was a span of 10 bases. CDR3 sequence reads: CASSLALYGEQYF. The CDR3 region has the DNA TGTGCCAGCAGCTTAGCCTTATACGGCGAGCAGTACTTC. Based on the CDR3 plus reference TRBV11-2 and TRBJ2-7, the full variable domain is EAGVAQSPRYKIIEKRQSVAFWCNPISGHATLYWYQQILGQGPKLLIQFQNNGVVDDSQLPKDRFSAERLKGVDSTLKIQPAKLEDSAVYLCASSLALYGEQYFGPGTRLTVT.

The V and J genes are TRBV9 and TRBJ2-5, with TRBD2 identical over 10 bases. The junction had 12 bases not matched to a gene; V was cut back by 0 bases and J by 4 bases. Looked up from germline, CDR1 is SGDLS and CDR2 is YYNGEE. CDR3 length: 18 residues. The CDR3 region is CASSVGVGSGRAVETQYF. The CDR3 nucleotides are TGTGCCAGCAGCGTAGGAGTAGGGAGCGGGAGGGCCGTAGAGACCCAGTACTTC.

The chain links TRBV5-6 to TRBJ2-1; 7 nucleotides line up with TRBD1. The CDR3 has 15 amino acids. The V and J ends lost 1 base and 4 bases, in that order; junction bases with no gene match: 5. Germline V lookup: CDR1 SGHDT, CDR2 YYEEEE. CDR3 nucleotides: TGTGCCAGCAGCTTGAAGACAGGGTTTTACAATGAGCAGTTCTTC. It codes for CASSLKTGFYNEQFF. Together with reference TRBV5-6 and TRBJ2-1, the CDR3 gives the full variable domain: DAGVTQSPTHLIKTRGQQVTLRCSPKSGHDTVSWYQQALGQGPQFIFQYYEEEERQRGNFPDRFSGHQFPNYSSELNVNALLLGDSALYLCASSLKTGFYNEQFFGPGTRLTVL.